This T cell receptor (beta chain) stems from a study of CD8 T cells in ankylosing spondylitis. The authors made TCR beta libraries by quantitative 5'-RACE with molecular barcodes. TCRdb processed the 5' RACE reads anew with MiXCR; each CDR3 protein has one entry. The sample holds over 400,000 distinct CDR3 sequences, roughly a quarter seen once. The CDR3 length is 17 residues. J gave up 2 bases and V 1 base, and 7 bases lay outside the gene matches. Germline-derived CDR1 and CDR2 are SEHNR and FQNEAQ (reference sequence). Concerning this clonotype: As yet, its antigen is unknown.

Study conclusions and caveats: Disease-linked clones reportedly concentrated significantly in matched ankylosing spondylitis synovial fluid. Disease-linked clones proved CD8+ and comparatively uncommon in peripheral blood. For ankylosing spondylitis blood, a TCR beta motif of several highly homologous variants appeared characteristic. Some motif variants had been reported before (in reactive arthritis synovial fluid and blood).

Sequencing was performed on blood, either unsorted or a sorted T cell fraction (not recorded which). This receptor was taken from a male donor with ankylosing spondylitis. The V and J genes are TRBV7-9 and TRBJ2-3; 9 bases map to TRBD2. The CDR3 region is CASSLGASGTLTDTQYF. In DNA form, the CDR3 reads TGTGCCAGCAGCTTAGGAGCTAGCGGGACCCTCACAGATACGCAGTATTTT.